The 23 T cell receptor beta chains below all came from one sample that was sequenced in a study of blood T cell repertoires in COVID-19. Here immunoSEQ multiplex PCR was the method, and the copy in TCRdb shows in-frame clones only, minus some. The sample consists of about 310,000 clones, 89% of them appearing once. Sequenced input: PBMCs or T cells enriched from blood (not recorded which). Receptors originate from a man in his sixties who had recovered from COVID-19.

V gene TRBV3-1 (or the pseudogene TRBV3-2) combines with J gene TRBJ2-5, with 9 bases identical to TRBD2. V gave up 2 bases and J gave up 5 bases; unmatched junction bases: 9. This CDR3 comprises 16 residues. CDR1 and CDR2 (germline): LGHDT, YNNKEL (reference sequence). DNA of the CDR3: TGTGCCAGCAGCCAAAGGCTAGCGGGAAGGGGGGAGACCCAGTACTTC. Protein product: CASSQRLAGRGETQYF.

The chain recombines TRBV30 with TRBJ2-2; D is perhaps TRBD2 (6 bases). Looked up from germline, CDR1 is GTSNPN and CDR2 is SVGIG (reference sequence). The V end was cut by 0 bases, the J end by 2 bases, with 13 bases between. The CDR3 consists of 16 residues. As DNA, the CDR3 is TGTGCCTGGAGTGTACCCGCAGCGGGCAACACCGGGGAGCTGTTTTTT. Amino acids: CAWSVPAAGNTGELFF.

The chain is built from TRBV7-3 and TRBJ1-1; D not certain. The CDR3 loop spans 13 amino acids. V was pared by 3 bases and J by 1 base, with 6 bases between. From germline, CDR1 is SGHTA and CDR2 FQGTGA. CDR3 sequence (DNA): TGTGCCAGCAGCTTGGAGAAGAACACTGAAGCTTTCTTT. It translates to CASSLEKNTEAFF.

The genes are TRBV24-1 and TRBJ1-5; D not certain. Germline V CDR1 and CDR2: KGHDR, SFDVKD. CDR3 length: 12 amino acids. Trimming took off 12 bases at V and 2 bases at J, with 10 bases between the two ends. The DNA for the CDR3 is TGTGCCGTCTCTTTCGGCAATCAGCCCCAGCATTTT. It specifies CAVSFGNQPQHF.

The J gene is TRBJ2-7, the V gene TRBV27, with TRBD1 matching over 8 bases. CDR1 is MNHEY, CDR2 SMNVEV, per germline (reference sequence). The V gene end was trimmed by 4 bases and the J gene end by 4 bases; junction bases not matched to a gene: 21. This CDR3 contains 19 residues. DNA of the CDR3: TGTGCCAGCAGTTCAGGCACCGGACTTTGGCAGGGGGCATTGTACGAGCAGTACTTC. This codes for CASSSGTGLWQGALYEQYF.

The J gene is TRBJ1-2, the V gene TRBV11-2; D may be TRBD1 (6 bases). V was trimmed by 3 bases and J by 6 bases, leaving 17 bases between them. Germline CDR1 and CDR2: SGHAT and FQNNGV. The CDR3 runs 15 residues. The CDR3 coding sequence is TGTGCCAGCAGCTTCCAGGGGCTCCCTCGAAATGGCTACACCTTC. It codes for CASSFQGLPRNGYTF.

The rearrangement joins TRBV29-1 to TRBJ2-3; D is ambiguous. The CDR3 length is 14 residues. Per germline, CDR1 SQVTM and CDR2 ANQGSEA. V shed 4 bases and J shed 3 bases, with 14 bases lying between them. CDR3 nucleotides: TGCAGCGTTGCCCCTGGTCTATCTACAGATACGCAGTATTTT. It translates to CSVAPGLSTDTQYF.

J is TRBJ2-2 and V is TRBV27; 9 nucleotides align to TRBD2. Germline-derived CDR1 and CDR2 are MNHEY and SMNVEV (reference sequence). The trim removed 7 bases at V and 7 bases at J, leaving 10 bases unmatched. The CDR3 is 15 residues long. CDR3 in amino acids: CASKGAGGLVGELFF. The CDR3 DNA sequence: TGTGCCAGCAAGGGAGCGGGAGGCCTGGTCGGGGAGCTGTTTTTT.

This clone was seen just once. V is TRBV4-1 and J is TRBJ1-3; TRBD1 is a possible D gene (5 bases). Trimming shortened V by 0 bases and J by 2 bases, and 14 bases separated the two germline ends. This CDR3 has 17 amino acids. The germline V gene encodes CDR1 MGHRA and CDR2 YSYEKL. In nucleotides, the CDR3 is TGCGCCAGCAGCCAAGATAGGGGCGGAACGACTGGAAACACCATATATTTT. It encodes CASSQDRGGTTGNTIYF.

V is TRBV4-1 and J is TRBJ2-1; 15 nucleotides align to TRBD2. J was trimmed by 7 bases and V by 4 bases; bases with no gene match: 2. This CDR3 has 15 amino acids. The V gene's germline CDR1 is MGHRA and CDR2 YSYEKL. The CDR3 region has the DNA TGCGCCAGCAGCCCGGGACTAGCGGGAGGAAATGAGCAGTTCTTC. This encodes CASSPGLAGGNEQFF.

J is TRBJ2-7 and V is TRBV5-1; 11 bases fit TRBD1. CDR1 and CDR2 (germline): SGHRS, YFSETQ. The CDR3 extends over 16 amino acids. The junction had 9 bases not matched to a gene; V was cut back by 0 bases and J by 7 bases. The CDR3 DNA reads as TGCGCCAGCAGCTTGGCCTTCGGACAGGGGGCAGGAGAGCAGTACTTC. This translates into CASSLAFGQGAGEQYF. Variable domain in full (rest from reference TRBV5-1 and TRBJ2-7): KAGVTQTPRYLIKTRGQQVTLSCSPISGHRSVSWYQQTPGQGLQFLFEYFSETQRNKGNFPGRFSGRQFSNSRSEMNVSTLELGDSALYLCASSLAFGQGAGEQYFGPGTRLTVT.

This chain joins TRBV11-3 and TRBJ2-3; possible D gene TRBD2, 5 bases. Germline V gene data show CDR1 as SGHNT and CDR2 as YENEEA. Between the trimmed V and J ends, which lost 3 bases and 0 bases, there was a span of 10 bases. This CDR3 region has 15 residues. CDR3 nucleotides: TGTGCCAGCAGCTTGGCTGAGGGTAGCACAGATACGCAGTATTTT. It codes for CASSLAEGSTDTQYF. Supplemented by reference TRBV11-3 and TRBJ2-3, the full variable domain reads EAGVVQSPRYKIIEKKQPVAFWCNPISGHNTLYWYLQNLGQGPELLIRYENEEAVDDSQLPKDRFSAERLKGVDSTLKIQPAELGDSAVYLCASSLAEGSTDTQYFGPGTRLTVL.

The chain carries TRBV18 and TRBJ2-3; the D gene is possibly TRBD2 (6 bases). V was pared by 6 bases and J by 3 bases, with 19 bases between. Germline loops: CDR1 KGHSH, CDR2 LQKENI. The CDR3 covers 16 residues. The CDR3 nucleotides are TGTGCCAGCTCTCCAGGGCAGGGAGGCAGGACAGATACGCAGTATTTT. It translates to CASSPGQGGRTDTQYF.

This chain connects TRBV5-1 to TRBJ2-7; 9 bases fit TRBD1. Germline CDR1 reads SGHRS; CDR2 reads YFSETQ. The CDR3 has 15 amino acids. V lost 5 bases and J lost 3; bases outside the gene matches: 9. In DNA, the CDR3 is TGCGCCAGCAGAATCCTACAGGGGGCAGGCTACGAGCAGTACTTC. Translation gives CASRILQGAGYEQYF. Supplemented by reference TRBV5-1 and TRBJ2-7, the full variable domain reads KAGVTQTPRYLIKTRGQQVTLSCSPISGHRSVSWYQQTPGQGLQFLFEYFSETQRNKGNFPGRFSGRQFSNSRSEMNVSTLELGDSALYLCASRILQGAGYEQYFGPGTRLTVT.

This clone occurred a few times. Written as DNA, the CDR3 is TGTGCCAGCAGTCGTCGACAGGCCCACTACGAGCAGTACTTC. This sequence encodes CASSRRQAHYEQYF. The chain couples TRBV28 to TRBJ2-7, with D perhaps TRBD1 (6 bases). V was clipped by 5 bases and J by 3 bases, with 14 bases between them. There are 14 residues in the CDR3. Germline lookup yields CDR1 MDHEN and CDR2 SYDVKM.

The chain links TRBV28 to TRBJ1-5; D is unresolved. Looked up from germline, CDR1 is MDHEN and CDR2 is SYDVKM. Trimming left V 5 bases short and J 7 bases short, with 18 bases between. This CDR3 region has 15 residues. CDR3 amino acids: CASSPPVAPAQPQHF. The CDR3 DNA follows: TGTGCCAGCAGTCCCCCCGTGGCCCCCGCACAGCCCCAGCATTTT. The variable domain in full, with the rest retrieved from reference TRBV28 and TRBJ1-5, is DVKVTQSSRYLVKRTGEKVFLECVQDMDHENMFWYRQDPGLGLRLIYFSYDVKMKEKGDIPEGYSVSREKKERFSLILESASTNQTSMYLCASSPPVAPAQPQHFGDGTRLSIL.

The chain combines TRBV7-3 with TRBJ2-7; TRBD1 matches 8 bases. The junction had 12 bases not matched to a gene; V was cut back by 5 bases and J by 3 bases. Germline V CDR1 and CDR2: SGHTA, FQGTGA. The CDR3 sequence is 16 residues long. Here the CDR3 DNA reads TGTGCCAGCAGCCAACGGGCTAGTGACAGGGGCTACGAGCAGTACTTC. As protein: CASSQRASDRGYEQYF.

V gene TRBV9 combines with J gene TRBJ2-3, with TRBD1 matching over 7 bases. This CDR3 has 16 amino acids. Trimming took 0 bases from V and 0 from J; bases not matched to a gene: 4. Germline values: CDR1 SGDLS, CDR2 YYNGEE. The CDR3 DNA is TGTGCCAGCAGCGTAGCAGGGGGAAAGAGCACAGATACGCAGTATTTT. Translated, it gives CASSVAGGKSTDTQYF.

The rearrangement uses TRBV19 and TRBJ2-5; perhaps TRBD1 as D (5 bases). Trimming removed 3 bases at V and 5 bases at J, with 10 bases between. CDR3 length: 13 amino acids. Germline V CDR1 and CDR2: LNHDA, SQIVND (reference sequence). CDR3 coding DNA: TGTGCCAGTAGTATTCAGGGATCGGAGACCCAGTACTTC. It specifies CASSIQGSETQYF. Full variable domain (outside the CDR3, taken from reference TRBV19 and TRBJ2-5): DGGITQSPKYLFRKEGQNVTLSCEQNLNHDAMYWYRQDPGQGLRLIYYSQIVNDFQKGDIAEGYSVSREKKESFPLTVTSAQKNPTAFYLCASSIQGSETQYFGPGTRLLVL.

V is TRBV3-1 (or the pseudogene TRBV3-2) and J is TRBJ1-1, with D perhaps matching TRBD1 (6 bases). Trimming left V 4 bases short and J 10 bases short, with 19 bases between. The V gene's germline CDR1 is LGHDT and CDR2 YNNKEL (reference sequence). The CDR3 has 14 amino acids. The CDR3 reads CASSPEWGGGGAFF. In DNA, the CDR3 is TGTGCCAGCAGCCCCGAATGGGGGGGCGGAGGAGCTTTCTTT.

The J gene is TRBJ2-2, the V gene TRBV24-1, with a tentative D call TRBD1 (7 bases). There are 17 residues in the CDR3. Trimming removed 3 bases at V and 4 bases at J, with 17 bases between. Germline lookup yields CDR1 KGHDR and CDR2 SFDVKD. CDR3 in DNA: TGTGCCACCAGTGATCCACAGGGGAGGATGGGCACCGGGGAGCTGTTTTTT. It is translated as CATSDPQGRMGTGELFF.

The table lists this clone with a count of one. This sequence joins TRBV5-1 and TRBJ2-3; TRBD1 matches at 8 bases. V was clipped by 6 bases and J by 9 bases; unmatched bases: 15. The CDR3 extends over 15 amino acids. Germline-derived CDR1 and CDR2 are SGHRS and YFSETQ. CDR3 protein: CASTPGTGAPETQYF. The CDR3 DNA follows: TGCGCCAGCACTCCCGGGACAGGAGCCCCGGAGACGCAGTATTTT.

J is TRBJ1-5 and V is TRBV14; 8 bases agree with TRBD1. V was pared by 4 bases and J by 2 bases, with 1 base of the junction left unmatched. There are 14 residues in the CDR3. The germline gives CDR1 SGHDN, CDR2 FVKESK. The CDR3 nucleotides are TGTGCCAGCAGCCTGACAGGGGGCAATCAGCCCCAGCATTTT. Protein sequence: CASSLTGGNQPQHF.